Listed here are 32 T cell receptor beta chains from one sample, sequenced in a study of metastatic and nonmetastatic thyroid tumors. From the PCR reads, TCRdb re-called clones with MiXCR. The table lists about 41,000 clones, more than 20% of them singletons. Nobody among the patients had been given any treatment before thyroid surgery. The specimen sequenced was tumor tissue. These receptors were collected from a female donor with papillary thyroid cancer or a benign thyroid nodule (not recorded which). Some clones in this sample may be carry-over from other donors' samples.

This clone has a single count. At one of its ends the junction is not consistent with the germline gene, which may arise from a read error. The chain employs TRBV7-2 and TRBJ2-2; a weak D match, TRBD1 (5 bases). Germline assignment: CDR1 SGHTA and CDR2 FQGNSA. The CDR3 has 15 residues. The DNA for the CDR3 is TGTGCCAGCAGCCTTTTCAGGGAAACCACCGGCGAGCTGTTTTTT. Amino acid sequence: CASSLFRETTGELFF.

The V and J genes are TRBV5-6 and TRBJ1-4; possible D gene TRBD1, 6 bases. The CDR3 has 16 amino acids. The V gene lost 3 bases and the J gene lost 2 bases, with 14 bases spanning the gap. Germline V gene data show CDR1 as SGHDT and CDR2 as YYEEEE. The CDR3: CASSYGQTRTNEKLFF. CDR3 sequence (DNA): TGTGCCAGCAGCTATGGACAGACCCGTACTAATGAAAAACTGTTTTTT.

There are a few counts of this clone. The chain recombines TRBV6-6 with TRBJ1-2, with TRBD1 as a possible D gene (5 bases). This CDR3 is built from 14 residues. V was cut by 2 bases and J by 6 bases, with 13 bases left in between. Germline assignment: CDR1 MNHNY and CDR2 SVGAGI (reference sequence). In DNA, the CDR3 is TGTGCCAGCAGTTACGTCGAAAAGGGGCATGGCTACACCTTC. Its protein product is CASSYVEKGHGYTF.

This clone appeared a few times. The V and J genes are TRBV28 and TRBJ2-7; a possible D gene is TRBD2 (5 bases). Germline assignment: CDR1 MDHEN and CDR2 SYDVKM. The ends were cut back, 8 bases at V and 4 bases at J, with 18 bases in the middle. This CDR3 is built from 14 residues. In DNA, the CDR3 is TGTGCCAGCGGCCGTACTAGATCCAATTACGAGCAGTACTTC. Protein product: CASGRTRSNYEQYF.

This clone was counted ten times or more. The J gene is TRBJ2-3, the V gene TRBV24-1, with 10 bases lining up with TRBD1. Germline V gene data show CDR1 as KGHDR and CDR2 as SFDVKD. This CDR3 spans 15 amino acids. Trimming took 7 bases from V and 4 from J; bases not matched to a gene: 7. CDR3 amino acids: CATSSSGQGADTQYF. CDR3 DNA: TGTGCCACCAGCTCCAGCGGACAGGGGGCAGATACGCAGTATTTT.

This clone was seen many times. CDR3 DNA sequence: TGTGCCAGCAGCCAGGGGATACGGACTGAAGCTTTCTTT. Translated: CASSQGIRTEAFF. The chain employs TRBV11-3 and TRBJ1-1; TRBD1 might be the D (6 bases). CDR3 length: 13 amino acids. Germline V gene lookup returns CDR1 SGHNT and CDR2 YENEEA. The V gene lost 5 bases and the J gene lost 5 bases, with 12 bases spanning the gap. The complete variable domain, with remaining parts taken from reference TRBV11-3 and TRBJ1-1, reads EAGVVQSPRYKIIEKKQPVAFWCNPISGHNTLYWYLQNLGQGPELLIRYENEEAVDDSQLPKDRFSAERLKGVDSTLKIQPAELGDSAVYLCASSQGIRTEAFFGQGTRLTVV.

This clone was detected a few times. The chain joins TRBV19 to TRBJ2-1, with 10 bases identical to TRBD2. This CDR3 is 13 amino acids long. V shed 9 bases, J shed 5 bases, and the junction held 4 bases outside the gene matches. Per the germline V gene, CDR1 is LNHDA and CDR2 is SQIVND (reference sequence). The CDR3 protein is CARRLAGHNEQFF. The CDR3 DNA reads as TGTGCCAGAAGACTAGCGGGCCACAATGAGCAGTTCTTC.

Only a few counts were recorded for this clone. The chain recombines TRBV27 with TRBJ2-1; perhaps TRBD1 as D (6 bases). Between the trimmed V and J ends, which lost 4 bases and 6 bases, there was a span of 13 bases. The germline V gene encodes CDR1 MNHEY and CDR2 SMNVEV (reference sequence). The CDR3 totals 14 residues. The CDR3 reads CASSSPADSNEQFF. Here the CDR3 DNA reads TGTGCCAGCAGTTCCCCAGCGGACAGCAATGAGCAGTTCTTC.

This chain links TRBV9 with TRBJ2-1, with 11 bases fitting TRBD2. V shed 0 bases, J shed 4 bases, and the junction held 3 bases outside the gene matches. Germline CDR1 and CDR2: SGDLS and YYNGEE. CDR3 length: 16 amino acids. The CDR3 bases are TGTGCCAGCAGCGTAGACCTAGCGGGAGGTTACAATGAGCAGTTCTTC. This encodes CASSVDLAGGYNEQFF.

The genes are TRBV28 and TRBJ2-7, with 9 bases fitting TRBD2. V dropped 4 bases and J dropped 5; count of bases not matched to a gene: 6. This CDR3 has 14 amino acids. Germline V CDR1 and CDR2: MDHEN, SYDVKM. The CDR3 nucleotides read TGTGCCAGCAGTTCGACCGGGACTAGCAACGAGCAGTACTTC. Its protein is CASSSTGTSNEQYF.

In this sample, this clone turned up many times. Other DNA variants within this sample encode the same CDR3. The chain recombines TRBV5-1 with TRBJ2-1, with no clear D. V lost 4 bases to trimming and J lost 4 bases, with 18 bases between them. CDR3 length: 16 residues. CDR1 is SGHRS and CDR2 is YFSETQ in the germline V gene. The CDR3 spells CASSRTRPDLYNEQFF. The CDR3 DNA follows: TGCGCCAGCAGCCGAACCCGACCGGACCTATACAATGAGCAGTTCTTC. The full variable domain, rest sourced from reference TRBV5-1 and TRBJ2-1, is KAGVTQTPRYLIKTRGQQVTLSCSPISGHRSVSWYQQTPGQGLQFLFEYFSETQRNKGNFPGRFSGRQFSNSRSEMNVSTLELGDSALYLCASSRTRPDLYNEQFFGPGTRLTVL.

The genes are TRBV19 and TRBJ2-2; either TRBD1 or TRBD2 may supply D (7 bases each). Germline V gene data show CDR1 as LNHDA and CDR2 as SQIVND (reference sequence). Trimming removed 6 bases at V and 2 bases at J, with 22 bases between. CDR3 length equals 18 residues. The CDR3 spells CASSPQRGLAVNTGELFF. The CDR3 bases are TGTGCCAGTAGCCCGCAAAGGGGGCTAGCGGTAAACACCGGGGAGCTGTTTTTT.

Only a few counts were recorded for this clone. The J gene is TRBJ2-3, the V gene TRBV6-1; D is perhaps TRBD2 (6 bases). The CDR3 has 14 residues. The germline V gene encodes CDR1 MNHNS and CDR2 SASEGT. V gave up 8 bases and J gave up 4 bases, with 16 bases separating them. The CDR3 sequence: CASVVGSAADTQYF. In DNA form, the CDR3 reads TGTGCCAGCGTCGTCGGGAGTGCGGCAGATACGCAGTATTTT.

The rearrangement uses TRBV20-1 and TRBJ2-1; 9 positions agree with TRBD2. CDR1 is DFQATT, CDR2 SNEGSKA, per germline (reference sequence). V lost 5 bases and J lost 1; bases outside the gene matches: 15. The CDR3 has 18 amino acids. The DNA for the CDR3 is TGCAGTGCTCGACCCTGGGGTAGCGGGAGTGGATCCTACAATGAGCAGTTCTTC. Translating it yields CSARPWGSGSGSYNEQFF.

This clone was counted a few times. The V and J genes are TRBV6-1 and TRBJ1-6, with TRBD1 matching 8 bases. The germline V gene encodes CDR1 MNHNS and CDR2 SASEGT. Trimming took 2 bases from V and 9 from J; bases not matched to a gene: 6. The CDR3 is 15 residues long. The chain's CDR3 is CASSEKTGEGSPLHF. CDR3 DNA sequence: TGTGCCAGCAGTGAAAAGACAGGGGAAGGTTCACCCCTCCACTTT.

This clone has more than one count but fewer than ten. A much bigger clone sits one base away, suggesting this may be a read error. Distinct nucleotide sequences in the sample also encode this CDR3. The chain uses TRBV7-2 and TRBJ1-2; D gene unclear. Germline loops: CDR1 SGHTA, CDR2 FQGNSA. Trimming removed 5 bases from V and 8 bases from J, with 12 bases in between. This CDR3 comprises 12 residues. The CDR3 loop is CASSPPPRGYTF. The DNA of the CDR3 is TGTGCCAGCAGCCCGCCCCCCCGGGGCTACACCTTC.

This clone showed up just a few times. This chain joins TRBV20-1 and TRBJ2-7, with D possibly matching TRBD2 (5 bases). This CDR3 comprises 12 residues. Trimming stripped 6 bases from V and 2 bases from J, with 11 bases between. Germline lookup yields CDR1 DFQATT and CDR2 SNEGSKA (reference sequence). The CDR3 is CSATLVPYEQYF. The CDR3 DNA reads TGCAGTGCCACACTAGTACCCTACGAGCAGTACTTC.

This clone was detected only a few times. This chain connects TRBV11-2 to TRBJ1-6; D is perhaps TRBD1 (6 bases). Germline V gene data show CDR1 as SGHAT and CDR2 as FQNNGV. The CDR3 sequence is 17 residues long. V was cut by 1 base and J by 9 bases, with 19 bases left in between. The CDR3 sequence: CASSLVWTAISSSPLHF. CDR3 sequence (DNA): TGTGCCAGCAGCTTAGTATGGACAGCAATTTCCAGTTCACCCCTCCACTTT.

CDR3 bases: TGTGCCAGCCGCGGGACGGACTACGAGCAGTACTTC. Translated: CASRGTDYEQYF. J is TRBJ2-7 and V is TRBV3-1, with TRBD2 as a possible D gene (6 bases). CDR3 length equals 12 residues. Germline CDR1 and CDR2: LGHDT and YNNKEL (reference sequence). V lost 8 bases and J lost 3, with 11 bases in between.

This clone turned up a few times. V is TRBV12-3 or TRBV12-4 and J is TRBJ1-5, with no clear D. CDR3 length: 13 residues. With 3 bases removed from V and 6 bases from J, the gap between germline ends came to 9 bases. The CDR3 DNA is TGTGCCAGCAGTTTGGTGGGGAGTCAGCCCCAGCATTTT. Its protein product is CASSLVGSQPQHF.

The chain links TRBV10-3 to TRBJ2-5; D is unclear. CDR3 size: 12 residues. V was cut by 6 bases and J by 3 bases, with 8 bases left in between. Germline V gene lookup returns CDR1 ENHRY and CDR2 SYGVKD. This CDR3 is CAIRGGEETQYF. The CDR3 DNA sequence: TGTGCCATCAGGGGCGGAGAAGAGACCCAGTACTTC.

The V and J genes are TRBV2 and TRBJ2-5, with 7 positions matching TRBD2. The CDR3 has 13 amino acids. V dropped 5 bases and J dropped 4; count of bases not matched to a gene: 4. The V gene's germline CDR1 is SNHLY and CDR2 FYNNEI. In DNA form, the CDR3 reads TGTGCCAGCAGTCGGGGGGATCGAGAGACCCAGTACTTC. Protein product: CASSRGDRETQYF.

This chain uses TRBV28 with TRBJ2-1; D gene ambiguous. Trimming took off 7 bases at V and 6 bases at J, with 13 bases between the two ends. The germline CDR1 and CDR2 sequences are MDHEN and SYDVKM. The CDR3 extends over 13 amino acids. CDR3 residues: CASTLVMSNEQFF. The CDR3 nucleotides are TGTGCCAGCACCCTCGTGATGAGCAATGAGCAGTTCTTC.

This clone was recorded many times. Within the sample, other DNA sequences also encode this same CDR3. This chain joins TRBV2 and TRBJ1-5, with 7 nucleotides matching TRBD1. Germline V gives CDR1 SNHLY, CDR2 FYNNEI. The ends lost 3 bases at V and 0 bases at J; junction bases unmatched: 11. This CDR3 comprises 18 residues. CDR3 sequence: CASSDTLGGSDSNQPQHF. In DNA form, the CDR3 reads TGTGCCAGCAGTGACACCCTAGGGGGCAGCGATAGCAATCAGCCCCAGCATTTT.

This clone was detected only once. The chain combines TRBV5-1 with TRBJ2-7, with D perhaps TRBD2 (5 bases). Germline V gene data show CDR1 as SGHRS and CDR2 as YFSETQ. V was trimmed by 3 bases and J by 5 bases, leaving 18 bases between them. This CDR3 has 15 residues. As DNA, the CDR3 is TGCGCCAGCAGCTCCCTAGGGAGTGGAGTCGACGAGCAGTACTTC. Its protein product is CASSSLGSGVDEQYF.

This clone has at least ten counts. The rearrangement links TRBV20-1 to TRBJ1-1, with D tentatively TRBD1 (5 bases). Germline lookup yields CDR1 DFQATT and CDR2 SNEGSKA (reference sequence). The length of the CDR3 is 12 residues. The CDR3 protein is CRPPTVNTEAFF. CDR3 coding DNA: TGCAGGCCCCCGACAGTGAACACTGAAGCTTTCTTT.

Relative to its sample, this clone is medium-sized. The CDR3, as DNA: TGCAGTGCTAGAGGGTGGGAGGACGCCAATAACTATGGCTACACCTTC. Encoded protein: CSARGWEDANNYGYTF. The chain couples TRBV20-1 to TRBJ1-2, with D unclear. Germline CDR1 and CDR2: DFQATT and SNEGSKA (reference sequence). V lost 1 base and J 1 base, leaving 16 bases between the germline ends. The CDR3 is made up of 16 amino acids.

This clone came up many times. J is TRBJ2-7 and V is TRBV7-2; TRBD2 agrees at 10 bases. After removal of 1 base from V and 2 bases from J, the junction contained 2 bases not matched to a gene. In germline, CDR1 is SGHTA, CDR2 FQGNSA. This CDR3 has 15 residues. This CDR3 is CASSLGLAGAYEQYF. The CDR3 DNA is TGTGCCAGCAGCTTAGGGCTAGCGGGAGCCTACGAGCAGTACTTC.

This chain links TRBV7-2 with TRBJ2-7; a weak D match, TRBD2 (5 bases). Germline CDR1 SGHTA, CDR2 FQGNSA. This CDR3 contains 13 residues. V lost 2 bases, J lost 0 bases, and 5 bases lay in between. The CDR3 loop is CASSLTSSYEQYF. In nucleotides, the CDR3 is TGTGCCAGCAGCTTAACTAGCTCCTACGAGCAGTACTTC.

V is TRBV13 and J is TRBJ1-5, with 8 bases lining up with TRBD1. CDR1 and CDR2 from the germline V gene are PRHDT and FYEKMQ (reference sequence). Losses at the gene ends were 4 bases for V and 4 bases for J; bases not matched to a gene: 9. The CDR3 runs 16 residues. The CDR3 reads CASSSRGRGGNQPQHF. The CDR3 bases are TGTGCCAGCAGCTCCAGGGGGCGGGGAGGGAATCAGCCCCAGCATTTT.

This clone was counted many times. This chain joins TRBV6-4 and TRBJ1-4, with 7 bases that match TRBD1. The CDR3 contains 16 residues. The junction had 12 bases not matched to a gene; V was cut back by 9 bases and J by 2 bases. The germline V gene encodes CDR1 MRHNA and CDR2 SNTAGT. CDR3 DNA sequence: TGTGCCAGTCTTTCAGAGGGGGCGCGTACTAATGAAAAACTGTTTTTT. This codes for CASLSEGARTNEKLFF.

This clone came up a few times. The gene calls are TRBV6-1 and TRBJ1-2, with 9 bases fitting TRBD1. The V gene end was trimmed by 6 bases and the J gene end by 3 bases; junction bases not matched to a gene: 11. This CDR3 comprises 16 residues. Germline V gene sequence: CDR1 MNHNS, CDR2 SASEGT. CDR3 in amino acids: CASRSGTGRSDYGYTF. The CDR3 bases are TGTGCCAGCAGAAGTGGGACAGGGCGTTCGGACTATGGCTACACCTTC.